The TCR beta chain under discussion was sequenced for a study of tumor-infiltrating lymphocytes in primary liver carcinoma. With respect to this clonotype: One end of the junction does not line up with germline, which may come from a read error.

Co-extraction of both nucleic acids (RNA and DNA) used about 19-33 mg of unsorted bulk tissue. Every tumor sample analyzed contained over 75% viable tumor cells. Germline V gene lookup returns CDR1 SQVTM and CDR2 ANQGSEA. The CDR3 contains 14 residues. Making TCR beta cDNA involved 400 to 600 ng total RNA and a constant-region primer. TCR beta libraries came from three nested multiplex PCR rounds using slightly modified ARM-PCR. TRBV1-TRBV30 forward primers paired with a C-beta reverse primer drove the first two PCR rounds, about 10 cycles each. TCRdb reprocessed the multiplex PCR reads with MiXCR, giving one entry per CDR3 protein. The repertoire holds tens of thousands of distinct CDR3 sequences, with approximately 70% as singletons.

The receptor comes from a man aged 35-49 years with primary liver carcinoma and hepatitis B virus infection. The rearrangement joins TRBV29-1 to TRBJ2-5, with 10 bases lining up with TRBD1. Sequenced sample: liver tumor tissue from sampling region 2. Subset indicated: tumor region T2, inferior pole. The CDR3 loop reads CSTASGTGEETQYF. For the CDR3, the DNA is TGCAGCACTGCTTCCGGGACAGGGGAAGAGACCCAATACTTC.